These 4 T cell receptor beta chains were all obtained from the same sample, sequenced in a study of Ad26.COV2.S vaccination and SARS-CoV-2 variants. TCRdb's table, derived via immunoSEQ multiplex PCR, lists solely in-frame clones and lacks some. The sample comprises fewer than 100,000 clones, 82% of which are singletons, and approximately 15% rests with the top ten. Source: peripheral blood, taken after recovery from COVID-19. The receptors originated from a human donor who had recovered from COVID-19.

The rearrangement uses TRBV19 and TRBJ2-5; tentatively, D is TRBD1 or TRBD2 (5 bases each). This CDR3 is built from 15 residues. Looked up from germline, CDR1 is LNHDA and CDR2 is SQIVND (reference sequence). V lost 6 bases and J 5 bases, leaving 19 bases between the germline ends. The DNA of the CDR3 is TGTGCCAGTAGCGACCCCGGGACGGTAGGGGAGACCCAGTACTTC. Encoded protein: CASSDPGTVGETQYF.

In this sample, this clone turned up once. CDR3 coding DNA: TGTGCCAGCAGCGCGGGGTCCCAGAGCTATGGCTACACCTTC. Its protein is CASSAGSQSYGYTF. This chain links TRBV9 with TRBJ1-2; no firm D call. The CDR3 is 14 residues long. Per germline, CDR1 SGDLS and CDR2 YYNGEE. The V and J ends lost 3 bases and 4 bases respectively, with 13 bases between them.

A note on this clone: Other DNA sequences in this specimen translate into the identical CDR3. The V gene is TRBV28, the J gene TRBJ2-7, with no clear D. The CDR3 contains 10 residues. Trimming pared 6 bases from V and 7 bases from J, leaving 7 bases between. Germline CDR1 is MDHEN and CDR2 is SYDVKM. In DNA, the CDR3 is TGTGCCAGCAGCCTGGGGGAGCAGTACTTC. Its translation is CASSLGEQYF.

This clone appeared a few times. The CDR3 DNA sequence: TGTGCCAGCAGTTTAGTTTCTGGCGGGGAGCAGTTCTTC. Its protein product is CASSLVSGGEQFF. The chain carries TRBV12-3 or TRBV12-4 and TRBJ2-1, with TRBD2 as a possible D gene (5 bases). V was pared by 1 base and J by 10 bases, with 11 bases between. CDR3 length: 13 amino acids.